This TCR beta chain comes out of a study of pediatric ulcerative colitis. This clone is a singleton in its sample. The diagnostic colonoscopy in ulcerative colitis patients preceded any immunosuppressive treatment. Up to 500,000 reads were sequenced per sample. Profiling relied on immunoSEQ multiplex PCR, and the TCRdb table lists in-frame clones only, not all of them. The table records 13,000 to 15,000 clones, 75% to 90% of them present only once. This CDR3 is 16 amino acids long. Germline-derived CDR1 and CDR2 are SGHRS and YFSETQ. V lost 0 bases and J lost 1, with 12 bases in between. The specimen sequenced was blood. This chain links TRBV5-1 with TRBJ2-3, with D maybe TRBD1 (6 bases). This TCR was sampled from a boy younger than 18 with moderate ulcerative colitis. The CDR3 here is CASSLAGARGTDTQYF. The DNA of the CDR3 is TGCGCCAGCAGCTTGGCAGGGGCGCGAGGCACAGATACGCAGTATTTT.